These 20 T cell receptor beta chains originate from one sample sequenced in a study of T cells in Graves' hyperthyroidism and ophthalmopathy. TCR beta CDR3 sequences were amplified from RNA transcripts. When the TCR CDR3 underwent first-round RT-PCR, the HTBI primer set was used. TCRdb reanalysed the multiplex PCR reads using MiXCR and keeps one entry per CDR3 protein. This table has approximately 600,000 distinct CDR3 sequences, over 12% appearing once. Specimen: blood. These receptor sequences come from a woman aged 18-30 years with Graves' ophthalmopathy.

This clonotype came up many times. This chain connects TRBV9 to TRBJ1-1; TRBD1 might be the D (5 bases). V was trimmed by 4 bases and J by 0 bases, leaving 13 bases between them. Germline V gene lookup returns CDR1 SGDLS and CDR2 YYNGEE. There are 15 residues in the CDR3. The CDR3 bases are TGTGCCAGCAGCTTCGCCGGGACTGTGAACACTGAAGCTTTCTTT. Amino acids: CASSFAGTVNTEAFF.

This clonotype has ten or more counts. V gene TRBV27 combines with J gene TRBJ1-5, with D possibly TRBD1 on 6 matching bases. The germline CDR1 and CDR2 sequences are MNHEY and SMNVEV (reference sequence). The CDR3 sequence is 14 residues long. V dropped 6 bases and J dropped 0 bases, with 9 bases sitting between them. As DNA, the CDR3 is TGTGCCAGCAGCCGACAGGATAGCAATCAGCCCCAGCATTTT. Amino acids: CASSRQDSNQPQHF.

The table lists this clonotype with many counts. The genes are TRBV27 and TRBJ2-3, with 11 positions matching TRBD2. V trimming: 4 bases; J trimming: 6 bases; junction bases outside the gene matches: 15. This CDR3 comprises 18 residues. Germline CDR1 reads MNHEY; CDR2 reads SMNVEV (reference sequence). For the CDR3, the DNA is TGTGCCAGCAGTTCTGGCCTAGCGGGAGGTAGGCTGAGGGATACGCAGTATTTT. It yields the protein CASSSGLAGGRLRDTQYF.

This clonotype has at least ten counts. The chain carries TRBV28 and TRBJ2-3, with 8 bases that match TRBD1. The V gene end was trimmed by 3 bases and the J gene end by 2 bases; junction bases not matched to a gene: 10. CDR3 size: 17 residues. Germline CDR1 and CDR2: MDHEN and SYDVKM. CDR3 sequence reads: CASSFPPGQGPTDTQYF. In DNA form, the CDR3 reads TGTGCCAGCAGTTTCCCCCCTGGACAGGGCCCCACAGATACGCAGTATTTT.

The sample holds many counts of this clonotype. The rearrangement links TRBV18 to TRBJ2-1; no firm D call. CDR3 length: 14 residues. Trimming removed 3 bases from V and 5 bases from J, with 11 bases in between. Germline values: CDR1 KGHSH, CDR2 LQKENI. The CDR3 nucleotides read TGTGCCAGCTCACCGCTGGACGGCCACAATGAGCAGTTCTTC. Translated: CASSPLDGHNEQFF. The full variable domain, in which reference TRBV18 and TRBJ2-1 provide the parts outside the CDR3, is NAGVMQNPRHLVRRRGQEARLRCSPMKGHSHVYWYRQLPEEGLKFMVYLQKENIIDESGMPKERFSAEFPKEGPSILRIQQVVRGDSAAYFCASSPLDGHNEQFFGPGTRLTVL.

The sample holds a few counts of this clonotype. The chain is built from TRBV4-1 and TRBJ2-2, with a possible D match to TRBD1 (7 bases). Germline V gene lookup returns CDR1 MGHRA and CDR2 YSYEKL. CDR3 length equals 18 residues. V lost 4 bases, J lost 6 bases, and 24 bases lay in between. The CDR3 DNA is TGCGCCAGCAGCCCCAGAACAGGGGACTCCATTGGGTCCGGGGAGCTGTTTTTT. Translated: CASSPRTGDSIGSGELFF.

Regarding this clonotype: An end of the junction does not agree with germline; a read error may underlie this. This chain uses TRBV11-1 with TRBJ2-7; maybe TRBD1 (5 bases). The CDR3 sequence is 13 residues long. The germline V gene encodes CDR1 SGHAT and CDR2 FQDESV (reference sequence). CDR3 loop: CASSQEQGVEQYF. The CDR3 DNA reads TGCGCCAGCAGCCAAGAGCAAGGGGTCGAGCAGTACTTC.

This clonotype was detected ten times or more. This chain connects TRBV12-3 or TRBV12-4 to TRBJ1-5, with TRBD1 matching 11 bases. V lost 3 bases to trimming and J lost 6 bases; unmatched junction nucleotides: 7. The CDR3 loop spans 16 amino acids. In DNA, the CDR3 is TGTGCCAGCAGTTTTAGAGGACAGGGGGCTGGTCAGCCCCAGCATTTT. It specifies CASSFRGQGAGQPQHF.

This rearrangement joins TRBV9 to TRBJ1-4; D gene ambiguous. Trimming took off 4 bases at V and 0 bases at J, with 16 bases between the two ends. The germline V gene encodes CDR1 SGDLS and CDR2 YYNGEE. This CDR3 region has 17 residues. The CDR3 region is CASSRSSETATNEKLFF. The CDR3, as DNA: TGTGCCAGCAGCCGGTCGTCAGAAACCGCAACTAATGAAAAACTGTTTTTT.

The V gene is TRBV7-8, the J gene TRBJ2-1; TRBD2 agrees at 7 bases. The CDR3 length is 16 residues. Unmatched junction bases numbered 14, after V lost 5 bases and J lost 7 bases. CDR1 SGHVS and CDR2 FQNEAQ come from the germline V gene. The CDR3 protein is CASSLSRGLAGNEQFF. The CDR3 region has the DNA TGTGCCAGCAGCCTGTCCCGCGGTTTAGCGGGTAATGAGCAGTTCTTC.

The chain carries TRBV9 and TRBJ2-3, with 13 bases that match TRBD2. Germline V lookup: CDR1 SGDLS, CDR2 YYNGEE. V was pared by 0 bases and J by 0 bases, with 1 base of the junction left unmatched. This CDR3 has 17 amino acids. The CDR3 protein is CASSVGLAGGSTDTQYF. The CDR3, as DNA: TGTGCCAGCAGCGTAGGACTAGCGGGAGGAAGCACAGATACGCAGTATTTT.

This clonotype occurred many times. V usage is TRBV6-1 and J usage is TRBJ2-5; D is ambiguous. Deletions cut 5 bases from V and 2 bases from J, with 12 bases between. This CDR3 spans 14 amino acids. From germline, CDR1 is MNHNS and CDR2 SASEGT. CDR3 in amino acids: CASSSDKLQETQYF. The DNA of the CDR3 is TGTGCCAGCAGTTCCGACAAGCTACAAGAGACCCAGTACTTC.

This clonotype was detected only a few times. V usage is TRBV5-6 and J usage is TRBJ2-7; 9 bases map to TRBD2. CDR1 is SGHDT, CDR2 YYEEEE, per germline. This CDR3 is 16 amino acids long. The junction had 13 bases not matched to a gene; V was cut back by 3 bases and J by 6 bases. CDR3 sequence reads: CASSSPLRLAAIEQYF. In DNA, the CDR3 is TGTGCCAGCAGCTCCCCTCTGAGACTAGCGGCCATCGAGCAGTACTTC.

A note on this clonotype: A read error is possible here, since a much larger clone lies one base away. The rearrangement uses TRBV7-2 and TRBJ1-1, with D perhaps TRBD1 (5 bases). Germline CDR1 is SGHTA and CDR2 is FQGNSA. CDR3 length: 13 residues. Written as DNA, the CDR3 is TGTGCCAGCAGCTTCAGGGTGAACACTGAAGCTTCCTTT. Its translation is CASSFRVNTEASF.

This clonotype was seen a few times. It may be a read error: a sequence one base away is much more abundant. The CDR3 coding sequence is TGCAGTGCCGGTACGGATGAGCAGTTCTTC. Residues: CSAGTDEQFF. V and J are TRBV20-1 and TRBJ2-1; D unclear. Trimming removed 6 bases at V and 8 bases at J, with 8 bases between. CDR1 and CDR2 (germline): DFQATT, SNEGSKA (reference sequence). The length of the CDR3 is 10 residues.

This clonotype was found many times. The chain joins TRBV19 to TRBJ2-7; tentative D call: TRBD2 (6 bases). CDR3 length equals 17 residues. Trimming removed 6 bases at V and 3 bases at J, with 24 bases between. From germline, CDR1 is LNHDA and CDR2 SQIVND (reference sequence). The CDR3 spells CASSLTYSGLSDYEQYF. The CDR3 DNA reads TGTGCCAGTAGCCTAACATACTCGGGACTTTCCGACTACGAGCAGTACTTC. The whole variable domain, remainder taken from reference TRBV19 and TRBJ2-7, is DGGITQSPKYLFRKEGQNVTLSCEQNLNHDAMYWYRQDPGQGLRLIYYSQIVNDFQKGDIAEGYSVSREKKESFPLTVTSAQKNPTAFYLCASSLTYSGLSDYEQYFGPGTRLTVT.

Details on this clonotype: Given a much more abundant clone one base away, this may be a read error. The chain links TRBV13 to TRBJ1-1, with D possibly TRBD1 on 5 matching bases. CDR3 length: 16 amino acids. Per germline, CDR1 PRHDT and CDR2 FYEKMQ (reference sequence). Trimming cost V 5 bases and J 3 bases, with 19 bases left between them. The CDR3 coding sequence is TGTGCCAGCAGCCCCCAGGGTCCCTCCTTCCACACTGAAGCTTTCTTT. It encodes CASSPQGPSFHTEAFF.

The chain has TRBV5-6 and TRBJ2-7; the D gene could be TRBD1 or TRBD2 (5 bases each). TRBJ2-1 matches the DNA end more closely, so the J call is doubtful. This CDR3 region has 15 residues. Germline CDR1 is SGHDT and CDR2 is YYEEEE. CDR3 sequence: CASSRHFEGSYEQFF. DNA for the CDR3: TGTGCCAGCAGCCGACATTTCGAGGGGTCCTACGAGCAGTTCTTC.

Regarding this clonotype: This may come from a read error, since a much larger clone is one base off. The final CDR3 position lacks the conserved phenylalanine or tryptophan, pointing to a likely read error. The V gene is TRBV28, the J gene TRBJ1-5, with D hard to call. Germline values: CDR1 MDHEN, CDR2 SYDVKM. This CDR3 contains 12 residues. The V end was cut by 8 bases, the J end by 7 bases, with 12 bases between. In nucleotides, the CDR3 is TGTGCCAGCTCGGAGGTGGAGCAGCCCCAGCATCTT. Translation: CASSEVEQPQHL.

This clonotype was observed at least ten times. This sequence joins TRBV6-1 and TRBJ2-5; unclear D gene. From germline, CDR1 is MNHNS and CDR2 SASEGT. The germline V and J ends were trimmed by 0 bases and 1 base, with 9 bases remaining between them. The CDR3 length is 15 residues. As DNA, the CDR3 is TGTGCCAGCAGTGAAGCGCTTCAGACCCAAGAGACCCAGTACTTC. Translation gives CASSEALQTQETQYF.